Below are 18 T cell receptor beta chains sequenced from a single sample in a study of radiotherapy plus CTLA-4 blockade in lung cancer. Profiled with immunoSEQ multiplex PCR; TCRdb holds only in-frame clones, not every one. The table records over 75,000 clones, over 80% of them present only once. Sequencing used peripheral blood, obtained from a patient treated with radiotherapy plus ipilimumab. The receptors were gathered from a human donor with non-small cell lung cancer who had stable disease on radiotherapy plus ipilimumab.

V usage is TRBV9 and J usage is TRBJ1-2; D ambiguous. CDR1 is SGDLS and CDR2 is YYNGEE in the germline V gene. The CDR3 runs 11 residues. Deletions cut 4 bases from V and 8 bases from J, with 9 bases between. CDR3 DNA: TGTGCCAGCAGCCAAGCGGGAGGCTACACCTTC. It codes for CASSQAGGYTF.

The chain recombines TRBV18 with TRBJ2-7; the match to TRBD2 covers 10 bases. The germline CDR1 and CDR2 sequences are KGHSH and LQKENI. J gave up 5 bases and V 3 bases, and 7 bases lay outside the gene matches. This CDR3 has 15 amino acids. CDR3 sequence: CASSPIAGGEDEQYF. In nucleotides, the CDR3 is TGTGCCAGCTCACCGATAGCGGGAGGCGAAGACGAGCAGTACTTC.

This chain links TRBV6-5 with TRBJ1-2; D perhaps matches TRBD1 (5 bases). The germline V gene has CDR1 MNHEY and CDR2 SVGAGI. Trimming cost V 4 bases and J 4 bases, with 16 bases left between them. The CDR3 sequence is 15 residues long. Written as DNA, the CDR3 is TGTGCCAGCAGTTCCCGTCAGGGTGTTCGCTATGGCTACACCTTC. Amino acids: CASSSRQGVRYGYTF.

The chain joins TRBV6-5 to TRBJ2-7; 9 positions match TRBD1. The germline gives CDR1 MNHEY, CDR2 SVGAGI. The CDR3 sequence is 14 residues long. J was trimmed by 5 bases and V by 6 bases; bases with no gene match: 8. CDR3 coding DNA: TGTGCCAGCAGAAAACAGGGGGCTAGCAACGAGCAGTACTTC. The encoded protein is CASRKQGASNEQYF.

The chain is built from TRBV7-6 and TRBJ2-7, with 12 positions matching TRBD2. After removal of 5 bases from V and 1 base from J, the junction contained 9 bases not matched to a gene. Germline V gene lookup returns CDR1 SGHVS and CDR2 FNYEAQ. This CDR3 has 17 amino acids. CDR3 in amino acids: CASSGLAGGDGSYEQYF. As DNA, the CDR3 is TGTGCCAGCAGCGGGCTAGCGGGGGGGGACGGGTCCTACGAGCAGTACTTC.

The chain carries TRBV7-2 and TRBJ2-5; D is unresolved. Germline V CDR1 and CDR2: SGHTA, FQGNSA. This CDR3 has 15 residues. V was clipped by 5 bases and J by 5 bases, with 18 bases between them. CDR3 nucleotide sequence: TGTGCCAGCAGCCATTCTCCCTCTGCCAGGGAGACCCAGTACTTC. It specifies CASSHSPSARETQYF.

The rearrangement uses TRBV7-2 and TRBJ2-1; TRBD2 agrees at 8 bases. Looked up from germline, CDR1 is SGHTA and CDR2 is FQGNSA. Trimming removed 1 base from V and 4 bases from J; junction bases left unmatched: 3. The CDR3 contains 15 residues. The DNA for the CDR3 is TGTGCCAGCAGCTTAGAAGTAGCGGGGTACAATGAGCAGTTCTTC. It yields the protein CASSLEVAGYNEQFF.

This clone was counted a few times. The chain combines TRBV14 with TRBJ1-6; the match to TRBD1 covers 7 bases. CDR3 length equals 17 residues. The germline V gene has CDR1 SGHDN and CDR2 FVKESK. V lost 0 bases, J lost 4 bases, and 6 bases stayed unmatched. The CDR3 sequence is CASSQERDRGYNSPLHF. The CDR3 DNA sequence: TGTGCCAGCAGCCAAGAAAGGGACAGAGGATATAATTCACCCCTCCACTTT.

This chain connects TRBV7-6 to TRBJ2-1; D gene unclear. Germline V gives CDR1 SGHVS, CDR2 FNYEAQ. The CDR3 is made up of 13 amino acids. V lost 3 bases, J lost 2 bases, and 5 bases lay in between. As DNA, the CDR3 is TGTGCCAGCAGCTTCTTGACCTACAATGAGCAGTTCTTC. Protein sequence: CASSFLTYNEQFF.

V gene TRBV18 combines with J gene TRBJ1-2; the D gene is possibly TRBD1 (5 bases). The germline gives CDR1 KGHSH, CDR2 LQKENI. The CDR3 is made up of 15 amino acids. V was trimmed by 6 bases and J by 0 bases, leaving 14 bases between them. The CDR3 loop is CASSPAGEPNYGYTF. The CDR3 DNA sequence: TGTGCCAGCTCCCCCGCGGGGGAGCCTAACTATGGCTACACCTTC.

V is TRBV7-9 and J is TRBJ2-3; 12 bases line up with TRBD2. CDR3 length equals 15 residues. Germline lookup yields CDR1 SEHNR and CDR2 FQNEAQ (reference sequence). J gave up 7 bases and V 6 bases, and 8 bases lay outside the gene matches. The CDR3 protein is CASSSLAGGTYTQYF. The CDR3 nucleotides read TGTGCCAGCAGTTCACTAGCGGGAGGAACTTATACGCAGTATTTT.

V usage is TRBV7-2 and J usage is TRBJ2-1; D gene ambiguous. Trimming cost V 4 bases and J 0 bases, with 4 bases left between them. Germline assignment: CDR1 SGHTA and CDR2 FQGNSA. There are 13 residues in the CDR3. CDR3 nucleotides: TGTGCCAGCAGCTCCGGCTCCTACAATGAGCAGTTCTTC. Encoded protein: CASSSGSYNEQFF. Filled out from reference TRBV7-2 and TRBJ2-1, the complete variable domain reads GAGVSQSPSNKVTEKGKDVELRCDPISGHTALYWYRQSLGQGLEFLIYFQGNSAPDKSGLPSDRFSAERTGGSVSTLTIQRTQQEDSAVYLCASSSGSYNEQFFGPGTRLTVL.

This rearrangement joins TRBV2 to TRBJ1-1; possibly TRBD1 for D (6 bases). Trimming removed 8 bases from V and 4 bases from J, with 14 bases in between. This CDR3 spans 13 amino acids. Germline V gene sequence: CDR1 SNHLY, CDR2 FYNNEI. The CDR3: CASAGRGGTEAFF. The CDR3 bases are TGTGCCAGCGCGGGCAGGGGAGGCACTGAAGCTTTCTTT. Supplemented by reference TRBV2 and TRBJ1-1, the full variable domain reads EPEVTQTPSHQVTQMGQEVILRCVPISNHLYFYWYRQILGQKVEFLVSFYNNEISEKSEIFDDQFSVERPDGSNFTLKIRSTKLEDSAMYFCASAGRGGTEAFFGQGTRLTVV.

The chain couples TRBV6-1 to TRBJ2-7, with unresolved D. The germline V gene encodes CDR1 MNHNS and CDR2 SASEGT. Trimming left V 6 bases short and J 1 base short, with 10 bases between. CDR3 length equals 13 residues. CDR3 bases: TGTGCCAGCAGGGACGTGGCATCCTACGAGCAGTACTTC. This sequence encodes CASRDVASYEQYF.

As DNA, the CDR3 is TGTGCCAGTAGTATCAAACCGATTTTCTCCTACGAGCAGTACTTC. The encoded protein is CASSIKPIFSYEQYF. The V call is TRBV19, the J call TRBJ2-7; no clear D gene. V gave up 3 bases and J gave up 0 bases, with 12 bases separating them. Germline loops: CDR1 LNHDA, CDR2 SQIVND (reference sequence). The length of the CDR3 is 15 residues. Full variable domain (missing parts from reference TRBV19 and TRBJ2-7): DGGITQSPKYLFRKEGQNVTLSCEQNLNHDAMYWYRQDPGQGLRLIYYSQIVNDFQKGDIAEGYSVSREKKESFPLTVTSAQKNPTAFYLCASSIKPIFSYEQYFGPGTRLTVT.

The chain recombines TRBV18 with TRBJ1-2; 7 nucleotides match TRBD1. The germline V gene has CDR1 KGHSH and CDR2 LQKENI. The V segment lost 6 bases and the J segment 3 bases; nucleotides outside the gene matches: 7. CDR3 size: 14 residues. The CDR3 is CASSQGTVYYGYTF. The CDR3 DNA sequence: TGTGCCAGCTCCCAAGGGACAGTGTACTATGGCTACACCTTC.

This clone appeared a few times. The chain combines TRBV18 with TRBJ2-7; 11 positions match TRBD1. From germline, CDR1 is KGHSH and CDR2 LQKENI. V lost 5 bases, J lost 3 bases, and 3 bases stayed unmatched. The CDR3 is made up of 14 amino acids. The CDR3 sequence is CASSSGQGGYEQYF. CDR3 bases: TGTGCCAGCTCATCGGGACAGGGGGGCTACGAGCAGTACTTC.

This clone was found once. V gene TRBV11-3 combines with J gene TRBJ2-1, with TRBD2 identical over 13 bases. Per germline, CDR1 SGHNT and CDR2 YENEEA. This CDR3 has 16 residues. After removal of 5 bases from V and 6 bases from J, the junction contained 7 bases not matched to a gene. CDR3 bases: TGTGCCAGCAGCCTTACCGGACTAGCGGGAGTCAATGAGCAGTTCTTC. Translating it yields CASSLTGLAGVNEQFF.